The entry that follows covers one T cell receptor beta chain sequence. The data are from a study of T cells in Graves' hyperthyroidism and ophthalmopathy. The germline gives CDR1 ENHRY, CDR2 SYGVKD. The CDR3 is 16 residues long. The V gene end was trimmed by 7 bases and the J gene end by 1 base; junction bases not matched to a gene: 9. For Graves' hyperthyroidism to be stable, ophthalmopathy could not progress within 18 months. There were TCR beta CDR3 regions amplified from RNA transcripts. Primed by the HTBI set, a first-round RT-PCR was run on the TCR CDR3. Via MiXCR, TCRdb re-called the multiplex PCR reads, giving one row per CDR3 protein. The data contain about 200,000 distinct CDR3 sequences, about 17% of them singletons.

The clonotype originates from a man in his forties with Graves' hyperthyroidism. Sequences were obtained from blood. V and J are TRBV10-3 and TRBJ2-2; 7 bases match TRBD1. CDR3 region: CAITRQGPKNTGELFF. The CDR3 DNA reads TGTGCCATCACCAGACAGGGCCCAAAGAACACCGGGGAGCTGTTTTTT.